This entry features one TCR beta chain sequence. Its cognate antigen is unknown. The sample belongs to a study of OX40 agonist ivuxolimab in advanced cancers. Assay used: immunoSEQ multiplex PCR; TCRdb lists only in-frame clones, some missing. Of 59,000 or so clones listed, roughly 80% are singletons. V lost 5 bases to trimming and J lost 10 bases; unmatched junction nucleotides: 15. The CDR3 is made up of 15 amino acids. CDR1 is SGHRS and CDR2 is YFSETQ in the germline V gene. Study-level points and caveats: Among patients with partial responses at 0.1-3.0 mg/kg, clonal expansion was among the lowest. Clones of CD4+ and CD8+ blood T cells grew by week 6 at doses of 0.1 to 3.0 mg/kg.

Sampling of blood occurred at baseline, cycle 4 day 1, and cycle 7 day 1. The V call is TRBV5-1, the J call TRBJ2-1, with TRBD2 matching 7 bases. The source was CD4+ or CD8+ T cells sorted from blood, collected in a trial of the OX40 agonist ivuxolimab. This sequence originates from an adult with an advanced solid tumor such as melanoma, head and neck, liver or kidney cancer. For the CDR3, the DNA is TGCGCCAGCAGATCCGACGGAGGGAGGGTCGGGGAGCAGTTCTTC. The encoded protein is CASRSDGGRVGEQFF. The variable domain in full, with the rest retrieved from reference TRBV5-1 and TRBJ2-1, is KAGVTQTPRYLIKTRGQQVTLSCSPISGHRSVSWYQQTPGQGLQFLFEYFSETQRNKGNFPGRFSGRQFSNSRSEMNVSTLELGDSALYLCASRSDGGRVGEQFFGPGTRLTVL.